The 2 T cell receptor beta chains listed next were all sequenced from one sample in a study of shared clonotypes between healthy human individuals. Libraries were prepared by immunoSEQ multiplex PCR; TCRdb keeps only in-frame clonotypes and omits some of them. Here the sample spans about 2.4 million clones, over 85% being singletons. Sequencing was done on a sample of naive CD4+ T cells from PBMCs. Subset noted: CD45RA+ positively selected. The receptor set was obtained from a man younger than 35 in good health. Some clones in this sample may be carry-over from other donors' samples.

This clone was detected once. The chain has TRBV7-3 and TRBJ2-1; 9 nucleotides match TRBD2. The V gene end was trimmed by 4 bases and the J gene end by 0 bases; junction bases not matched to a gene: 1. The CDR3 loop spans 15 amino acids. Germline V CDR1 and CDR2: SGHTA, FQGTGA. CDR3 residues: CASSSSGISYNEQFF. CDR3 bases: TGTGCCAGCAGCTCTAGCGGGATCTCCTACAATGAGCAGTTCTTC.

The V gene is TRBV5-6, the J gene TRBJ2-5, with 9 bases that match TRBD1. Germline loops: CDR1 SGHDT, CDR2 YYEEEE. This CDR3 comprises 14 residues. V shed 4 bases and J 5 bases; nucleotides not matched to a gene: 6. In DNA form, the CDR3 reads TGTGCCAGCAGCCTACAGGGGGCGCGGGAGACCCAGTACTTC. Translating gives CASSLQGARETQYF.